Below are 16 T cell receptor beta chains sequenced from a single sample in a study of blood T cell repertoires in COVID-19. Assay used: immunoSEQ multiplex PCR; TCRdb lists only in-frame clones, some missing. Here the sample spans hundreds of thousands of clones, roughly 90% being singletons. The sequenced sample was peripheral blood. The source of these receptors is a man between 18 and 35 years old with COVID-19, enrolled during active disease.

The chain carries TRBV7-9 and TRBJ2-5; 7 nucleotides agree with TRBD2. The CDR3 has 15 amino acids. Germline assignment: CDR1 SEHNR and CDR2 FQNEAQ (reference sequence). The V and J ends lost 7 bases and 1 base, in that order; junction bases with no gene match: 9. CDR3 loop: CASIPLGGGQETQYF. In DNA form, the CDR3 reads TGTGCCAGCATCCCTCTAGGCGGGGGCCAAGAGACCCAGTACTTC. Full variable domain (outside the CDR3, taken from reference TRBV7-9 and TRBJ2-5): DTGVSQNPRHKITKRGQNVTFRCDPISEHNRLYWYRQTLGQGPEFLTYFQNEAQLEKSRLLSDRFSAERPKGSFSTLEIQRTEQGDSAMYLCASIPLGGGQETQYFGPGTRLLVL.

This clone came up a few times. The chain couples TRBV7-4 to TRBJ1-5; 9 nucleotides line up with TRBD1. Germline V gives CDR1 SGHVT, CDR2 SQSDAQ. This CDR3 has 16 residues. The ends lost 7 bases at V and 6 bases at J; junction bases unmatched: 13. CDR3 region: CASIPQDRGSGQPQHF. For the CDR3, the DNA is TGTGCCAGCATCCCGCAGGACAGGGGTTCGGGTCAGCCCCAGCATTTT.

This clone has a count of ten or more. The chain joins TRBV7-8 to TRBJ2-1; D is perhaps TRBD2 (5 bases). CDR3 length: 19 residues. CDR1 is SGHVS, CDR2 FQNEAQ, per germline. The ends were cut back, 2 bases at V and 0 bases at J, with 20 bases in the middle. The CDR3 DNA reads TGTGCCAGCAGCTTACAACCCCCCTACAGCGGAGGCTCCTACAATGAGCAGTTCTTC. It codes for CASSLQPPYSGGSYNEQFF. Full variable domain (remainder filled in from reference TRBV7-8 and TRBJ2-1): GAGVSQSPRYKVAKRGQDVALRCDPISGHVSLFWYQQALGQGPEFLTYFQNEAQLDKSGLPSDRFFAERPEGSVSTLKIQRTQQEDSAVYLCASSLQPPYSGGSYNEQFFGPGTRLTVL.

As for this clone: The junction differs from germline at one of its ends, possibly a read error. The sample carries other DNA sequences with the same CDR3. V and J are TRBV19 and TRBJ1-5, with 8 positions matching TRBD1. Germline V CDR1 and CDR2: LNHDA, SQIVND (reference sequence). The CDR3 consists of 13 residues. The CDR3 nucleotides are TGTGCCAGTAGTACAGGGGGCAACCAGCCCCAGCATTTT. Protein: CASSTGGNQPQHF.

This rearrangement joins TRBV5-1 to TRBJ1-1, with 9 positions matching TRBD1. The germline V gene encodes CDR1 SGHRS and CDR2 YFSETQ. The CDR3 loop spans 14 amino acids. V shed 2 bases, J shed 2 bases, and the junction held 1 base outside the gene matches. The CDR3 spells CASSLTGGNTEAFF. CDR3 DNA sequence: TGCGCCAGCAGCTTAACAGGGGGCAACACTGAAGCTTTCTTT. Full variable domain (outside the CDR3, taken from reference TRBV5-1 and TRBJ1-1): KAGVTQTPRYLIKTRGQQVTLSCSPISGHRSVSWYQQTPGQGLQFLFEYFSETQRNKGNFPGRFSGRQFSNSRSEMNVSTLELGDSALYLCASSLTGGNTEAFFGQGTRLTVV.

The chain carries TRBV4-1 and TRBJ1-6; maybe TRBD1 (5 bases). Trimming left V 0 bases short and J 10 bases short, with 19 bases between. This CDR3 is built from 17 residues. The germline CDR1 and CDR2 sequences are MGHRA and YSYEKL. CDR3 sequence (DNA): TGCGCCAGCAGCCAAGATTTTCCCCAGGGAATGGGATCACCCCTCCACTTT. It translates to CASSQDFPQGMGSPLHF.

The chain carries TRBV5-1 and TRBJ2-1; 8 bases align to TRBD2. This CDR3 has 16 residues. Trimming removed 4 bases from V and 3 bases from J; junction bases left unmatched: 9. The germline gives CDR1 SGHRS, CDR2 YFSETQ. CDR3 sequence reads: CASSTGTSGNYNEQFF. CDR3 coding DNA: TGCGCCAGCAGCACCGGGACTAGTGGCAACTACAATGAGCAGTTCTTC.

This chain uses TRBV6-5 with TRBJ1-4; D is ambiguous. The CDR3 covers 13 residues. The V and J ends lost 7 bases and 8 bases respectively, with 14 bases between them. Germline assignment: CDR1 MNHEY and CDR2 SVGAGI. As DNA, the CDR3 is TGTGCCAGCAAGGCGATCTTACAGGAAAAACTGTTTTTT. Translation: CASKAILQEKLFF.

This chain links TRBV5-1 with TRBJ2-7, with 8 bases matching TRBD2. The CDR3 runs to 12 residues. Germline V lookup: CDR1 SGHRS, CDR2 YFSETQ. Trimming at V came to 2 bases and at J to 12 bases, leaving 7 bases not matched to a gene. The CDR3 coding sequence is TGCGCCAGCAGCTTATCTCAGCGGGAGTGGTACTTC. Protein sequence: CASSLSQREWYF.

The rearrangement uses TRBV7-6 and TRBJ2-3; the match to TRBD1 covers 10 bases. The CDR3 is 16 amino acids. V lost 4 bases to trimming and J lost 2 bases; unmatched junction nucleotides: 6. The V gene's germline CDR1 is SGHVS and CDR2 FNYEAQ. CDR3 amino acids: CASSSPGQGFTDTQYF. DNA for the CDR3: TGTGCCAGCAGCTCTCCGGGACAGGGGTTCACAGATACGCAGTATTTT.

V and J are TRBV27 and TRBJ2-7, with D perhaps TRBD1 (6 bases). Trimming pared 6 bases from V and 3 bases from J, leaving 12 bases between. This CDR3 has 13 residues. Germline V CDR1 and CDR2: MNHEY, SMNVEV (reference sequence). CDR3 residues: CASRTGTYYEQYF. The CDR3 region has the DNA TGTGCCAGCAGGACAGGTACCTACTACGAGCAGTACTTC.

The rearrangement links TRBV18 to TRBJ2-4; 8 positions agree with TRBD1. This CDR3 has 15 amino acids. The V segment lost 6 bases and the J segment 1 base; nucleotides outside the gene matches: 5. Looked up from germline, CDR1 is KGHSH and CDR2 is LQKENI. The CDR3 DNA is TGTGCCAGCTCCCAGGGACAGGCGGCCAAAAACATTCAGTACTTC. Translating gives CASSQGQAAKNIQYF. The variable domain in full, with the rest retrieved from reference TRBV18 and TRBJ2-4, is NAGVMQNPRHLVRRRGQEARLRCSPMKGHSHVYWYRQLPEEGLKFMVYLQKENIIDESGMPKERFSAEFPKEGPSILRIQQVVRGDSAAYFCASSQGQAAKNIQYFGAGTRLSVL.

The gene calls are TRBV5-6 and TRBJ2-3; 7 bases agree with TRBD2. CDR1 and CDR2 (germline): SGHDT, YYEEEE. V gave up 6 bases and J gave up 2 bases; unmatched junction bases: 6. The CDR3 extends over 14 amino acids. CDR3 nucleotides: TGTGCCAGCATCTCAGCGGGGTACACAGATACGCAGTATTTT. Translation: CASISAGYTDTQYF. Combining the CDR3 with reference TRBV5-6 and TRBJ2-3 gives the whole variable domain DAGVTQSPTHLIKTRGQQVTLRCSPKSGHDTVSWYQQALGQGPQFIFQYYEEEERQRGNFPDRFSGHQFPNYSSELNVNALLLGDSALYLCASISAGYTDTQYFGPGTRLTVL.

The J gene is TRBJ2-7, the V gene TRBV15, with TRBD2 identical over 9 bases. Germline V gene data show CDR1 as LNHNV and CDR2 as YYDKDF (reference sequence). This CDR3 is built from 16 residues. V dropped 0 bases and J dropped 7; count of bases not matched to a gene: 10. CDR3: CATSRDGGSGSVEQYF. In nucleotides, the CDR3 is TGTGCCACCAGCAGAGATGGCGGTAGCGGGAGTGTTGAGCAGTACTTC. Full variable domain (remainder filled in from reference TRBV15 and TRBJ2-7): DAMVIQNPRYQVTQFGKPVTLSCSQTLNHNVMYWYQQKSSQAPKLLFHYYDKDFNNEADTPDNFQSRRPNTSFCFLDIRSPGLGDTAMYLCATSRDGGSGSVEQYFGPGTRLTVT.

This chain uses TRBV29-1 with TRBJ1-5, with D unclear. The V end lost 4 bases, the J end lost 6 bases, and 13 bases lay between the germline ends. There are 13 residues in the CDR3. Germline assignment: CDR1 SQVTM and CDR2 ANQGSEA. CDR3 region: CSVGEAAAQPQHF. Here the CDR3 DNA reads TGCAGCGTTGGGGAGGCCGCGGCTCAGCCCCAGCATTTT.

The gene calls are TRBV30 and TRBJ2-7; unclear D gene. The CDR3 runs 11 residues. From germline, CDR1 is GTSNPN and CDR2 SVGIG (reference sequence). V gave up 4 bases and J gave up 5 bases, with 9 bases separating them. CDR3 protein: CAWTLGDEQYF. The CDR3 bases are TGTGCCTGGACTTTAGGAGACGAGCAGTACTTC.